The TCR beta chain described here comes from a study of blood T cells in healthy people across ages. Isolating PBMCs gave at least 6.5 million of these cells per sample. Total RNA was isolated from each sample in quantities of at least 5.5 micrograms. General study points: Among T cells, TCR beta diversity per million cells dropped roughly linearly as age rose.

Germline V lookup: CDR1 KGHSH, CDR2 LQKENI. CDR3 length equals 12 residues. Then a second PCR, running about 7 to 11 cycles, was carried out with a sample-barcoded 5' primer and a J-beta primer mix. TCRdb reanalysed the 5' RACE reads using MiXCR and keeps one entry per CDR3 protein. The sample contains about 680,000 distinct CDR3 sequences, approximately 49% of which appear only once. Worth noting for this clonotype: Its antigen remains unknown. An end of the junction differs from the germline gene, which may be a read error.

The TCR sequence derives from a woman aged 60 to 75 in good health. The chain combines TRBV18 with TRBJ2-1, with 8 bases fitting TRBD1. Input material: blood. The DNA for the CDR3 is TGTACCAGCTCTTGGACAGGGAAAGAGCAGTTCTTC. Encoded protein: CTSSWTGKEQFF.